The clone carrying this TCR beta chain has a handful of counts. The sample belongs to a study of T-cell memory formation after mild COVID-19. V was shortened by 7 bases and J by 4 bases, with 18 bases between the two germline ends. Germline V CDR1 and CDR2: SGDLS, YYNGEE. CDR3 size: 15 residues. Each CDR3 protein is one row after TCRdb ran MiXCR on the 5' RACE reads. The table lists 350,000 to 550,000 distinct CDR3 sequences, roughly 18% of them singletons. This TCR came from a man aged 18 to 35 who had mild COVID-19 (a few samples of this study predate the infection). Cell type and time point are not known. This chain uses TRBV9 with TRBJ2-1, with D perhaps given as TRBD1 or TRBD2 (6 bases each). The sequenced material came from PBMCs or a T cell subset sorted from them (not recorded which). In DNA, the CDR3 is TGTGCCAGCCGGGGGCAGGGATCGTCGTACAATGAGCAGTTCTTC. Translated: CASRGQGSSYNEQFF.